This TCR beta chain was recorded in a study of blood T cell repertoires in COVID-19. Per the original data handling: Estimation of nucleated cell counts was performed using reference gene primer amplification. Here immunoSEQ multiplex PCR was the method, and the copy in TCRdb shows in-frame clones only, minus some. V, J and clone size derive from that table, while D and trimming were established from the DNA sequence. Here the sample spans hundreds of thousands of clones, about 90% being singletons. While infection was still active, Seattle patients were enrolled and then followed longitudinally. Trimming pared 4 bases from V and 5 bases from J, leaving 8 bases between. Germline CDR1 reads LGHDT; CDR2 reads YNNKEL (reference sequence). The CDR3 consists of 12 residues. This clone was seen just once.

The receptor comes from a woman aged 45-60 years with COVID-19, enrolled during active disease. The chain uses TRBV3-1 (or the pseudogene TRBV3-2) and TRBJ1-1, with D unclear. The source material was peripheral blood. The CDR3 here is CASSLRDTEAFF. CDR3 DNA sequence: TGTGCCAGCAGCCTGAGGGATACTGAAGCTTTCTTT.